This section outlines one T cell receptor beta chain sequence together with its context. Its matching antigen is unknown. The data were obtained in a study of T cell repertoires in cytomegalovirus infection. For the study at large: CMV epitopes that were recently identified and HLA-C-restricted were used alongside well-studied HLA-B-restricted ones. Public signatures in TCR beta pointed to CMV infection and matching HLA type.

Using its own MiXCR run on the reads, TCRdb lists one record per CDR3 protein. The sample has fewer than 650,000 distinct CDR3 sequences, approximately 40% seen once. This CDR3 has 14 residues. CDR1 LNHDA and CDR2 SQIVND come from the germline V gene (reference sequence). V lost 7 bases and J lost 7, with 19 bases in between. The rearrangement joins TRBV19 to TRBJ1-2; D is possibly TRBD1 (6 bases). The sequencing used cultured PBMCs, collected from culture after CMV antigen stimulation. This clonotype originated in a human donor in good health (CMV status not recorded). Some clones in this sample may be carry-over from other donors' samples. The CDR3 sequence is CASTPKGGVSGYTF. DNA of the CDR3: TGTGCCAGTACCCCGAAGGGGGGAGTATCTGGCTACACCTTC.